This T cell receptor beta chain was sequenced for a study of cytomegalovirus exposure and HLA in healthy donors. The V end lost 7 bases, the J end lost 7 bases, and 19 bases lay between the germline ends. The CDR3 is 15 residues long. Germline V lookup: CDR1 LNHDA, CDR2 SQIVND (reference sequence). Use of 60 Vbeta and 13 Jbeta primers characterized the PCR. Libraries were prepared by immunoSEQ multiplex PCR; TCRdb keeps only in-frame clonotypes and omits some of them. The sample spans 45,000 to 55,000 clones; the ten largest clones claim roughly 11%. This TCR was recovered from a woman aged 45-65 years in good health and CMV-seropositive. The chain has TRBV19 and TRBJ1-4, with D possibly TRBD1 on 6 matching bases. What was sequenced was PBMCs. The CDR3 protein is CASTTGRGGGEKLFF. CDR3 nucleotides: TGTGCCAGTACCACCGGGAGGGGGGGTGGTGAAAAACTGTTTTTT. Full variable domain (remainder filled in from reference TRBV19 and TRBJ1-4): DGGITQSPKYLFRKEGQNVTLSCEQNLNHDAMYWYRQDPGQGLRLIYYSQIVNDFQKGDIAEGYSVSREKKESFPLTVTSAQKNPTAFYLCASTTGRGGGEKLFFGSGTQLSVL.